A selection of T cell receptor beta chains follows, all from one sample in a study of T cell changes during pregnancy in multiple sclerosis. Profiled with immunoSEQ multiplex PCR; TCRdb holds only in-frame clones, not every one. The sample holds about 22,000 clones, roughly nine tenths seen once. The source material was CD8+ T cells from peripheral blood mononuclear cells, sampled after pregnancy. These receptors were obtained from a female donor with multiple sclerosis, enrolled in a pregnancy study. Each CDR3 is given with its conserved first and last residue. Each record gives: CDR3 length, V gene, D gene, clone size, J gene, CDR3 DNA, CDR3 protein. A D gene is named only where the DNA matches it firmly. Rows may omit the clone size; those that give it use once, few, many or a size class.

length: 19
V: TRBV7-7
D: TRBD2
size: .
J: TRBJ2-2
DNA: TGTGCTAGCAGCTTAGATTCGGTCGCGGCTAGCGGGAGCACCGGGGAGCTGTTTTTT
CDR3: CASSLDSVAASGSTGELFF

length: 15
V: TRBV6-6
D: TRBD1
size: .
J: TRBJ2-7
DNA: TGTGCCAGCAGTTACGATGGACAGGACGGTTACGAGCAGTACTTC
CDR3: CASSYDGQDGYEQYF

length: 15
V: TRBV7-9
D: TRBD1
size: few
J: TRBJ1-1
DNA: TGTGCCAGCAGCATACCGGGACAGGGGAACACTGAAGCTTTCTTT
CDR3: CASSIPGQGNTEAFF

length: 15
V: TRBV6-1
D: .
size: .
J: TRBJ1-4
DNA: TGTGCCAGCAGTGAAGGGACCGGGATGTATGAAAAACTGTTTTTT
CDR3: CASSEGTGMYEKLFF

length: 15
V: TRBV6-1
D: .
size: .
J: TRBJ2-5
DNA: TGTGCCAGCAGTGCAGGGACTGTTAGAATAGAGACCCAGTACTTC
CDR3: CASSAGTVRIETQYF

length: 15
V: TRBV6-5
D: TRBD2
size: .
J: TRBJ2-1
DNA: TGTGCCAGCAGTCGGACTAGCGGGGCATACAATGAGCAGTTCTTC
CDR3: CASSRTSGAYNEQFF

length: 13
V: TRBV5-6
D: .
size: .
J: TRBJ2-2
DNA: TGTGCCAGCAGCCACAGTCTGGCCGGGGAGCTGTTTTTT
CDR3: CASSHSLAGELFF

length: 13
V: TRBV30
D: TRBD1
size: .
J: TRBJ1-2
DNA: TGTGCCTGGAGTGCAACAGGGGAAAGTGGCTACACCTTC
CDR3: CAWSATGESGYTF

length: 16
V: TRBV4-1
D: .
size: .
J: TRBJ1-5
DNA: TGCGCCAGCAGCCAGGGGCTGGACCTAAGCAATCAGCCCCAGCATTTT
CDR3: CASSQGLDLSNQPQHF

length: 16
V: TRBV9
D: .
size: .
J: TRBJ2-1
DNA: TGTGCCAGCAGCGTAGTTGCGGACTCCTCCTACAATGAGCAGTTCTTC
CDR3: CASSVVADSSYNEQFF

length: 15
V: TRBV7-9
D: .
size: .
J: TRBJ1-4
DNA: TGTGCCAGCAGCCCCTCGTATGCAACTAATGAAAAACTGTTTTTT
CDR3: CASSPSYATNEKLFF

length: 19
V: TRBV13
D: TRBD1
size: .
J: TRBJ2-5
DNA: TGTGCCAGCAGCCAGAGAGGGGGACAGGGGTCACAAGGAGCGGAGACCCAGTACTTC
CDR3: CASSQRGGQGSQGAETQYF

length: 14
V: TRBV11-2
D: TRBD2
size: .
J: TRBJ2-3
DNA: TGTGCCAGCGGCGCGGGAGGGACGACAGATACGCAGTATTTT
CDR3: CASGAGGTTDTQYF

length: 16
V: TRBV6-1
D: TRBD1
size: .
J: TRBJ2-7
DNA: TGTGCCAGCAGTGAAATCGAAGGACAGGGGAACTACGAGCAGTACTTC
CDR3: CASSEIEGQGNYEQYF

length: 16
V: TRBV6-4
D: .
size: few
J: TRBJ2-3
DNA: TGTGCCAGCAGTGACTCGATGGCGGGGAGCACAGATACGCAGTATTTT
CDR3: CASSDSMAGSTDTQYF

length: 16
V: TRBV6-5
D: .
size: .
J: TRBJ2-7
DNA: TGTGCCAGCAGTTACTCAGAAGGGGAGGTAGCCTACGAGCAGTACTTC
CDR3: CASSYSEGEVAYEQYF

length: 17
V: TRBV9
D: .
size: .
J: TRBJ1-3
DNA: TGTGCCTCAACTCGAGCCGGGTCCCAGAGCTCCGGAAACACCATATATTTT
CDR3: CASTRAGSQSSGNTIYF

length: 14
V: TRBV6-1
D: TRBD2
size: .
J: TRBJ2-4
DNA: TGTGCCAGCAGCGGGAGGAATCCCCAAGACATTCAGTACTTC
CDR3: CASSGRNPQDIQYF

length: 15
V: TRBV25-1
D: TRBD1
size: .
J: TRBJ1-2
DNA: TGTGCCAGCAGTGGGGGGACAGGGGCCATTAGAGGCTACACCTTC
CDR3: CASSGGTGAIRGYTF

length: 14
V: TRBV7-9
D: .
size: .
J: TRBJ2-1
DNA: TGTGCCAGCAGCTTAAAGACTAGTTACAATGAGCAGTTCTTC
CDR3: CASSLKTSYNEQFF

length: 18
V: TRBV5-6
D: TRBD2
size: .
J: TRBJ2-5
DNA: TGTGCCAGCAGCTTGGCCACGTTCGGGAGGGCCCCGGAAGGGACCCAGTACTTC
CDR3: CASSLATFGRAPEGTQYF

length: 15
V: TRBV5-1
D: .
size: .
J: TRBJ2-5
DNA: TGCGCCAGCAGCTTCACCAGGGGGGAGACGGAGACCCAGTACTTC
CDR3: CASSFTRGETETQYF

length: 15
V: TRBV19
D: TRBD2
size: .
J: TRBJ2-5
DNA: TGTGCCAGTAGCGGGAGGTCAACTCTTTGGGAGACCCAGTACTTC
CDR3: CASSGRSTLWETQYF

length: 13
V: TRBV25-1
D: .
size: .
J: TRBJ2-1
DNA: TGTGCCAGCAGCCTAGCGAGGTACAATGAGCAGTTCTTC
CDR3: CASSLARYNEQFF

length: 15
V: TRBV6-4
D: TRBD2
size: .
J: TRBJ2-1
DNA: TGTGCCAGCAGTGACTCTGCGGGAGAGGTTAATGAGCAGTTCTTC
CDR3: CASSDSAGEVNEQFF

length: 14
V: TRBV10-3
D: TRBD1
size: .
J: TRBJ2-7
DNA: TGTGCCATCAGACGACAGGGTAACTCCTACGAGCAGTACTTC
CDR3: CAIRRQGNSYEQYF

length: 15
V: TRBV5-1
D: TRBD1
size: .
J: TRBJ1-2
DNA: TGCGCCAGCAGCTTGGGGACAGGTCTGGACTATGGCTACACCTTC
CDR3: CASSLGTGLDYGYTF

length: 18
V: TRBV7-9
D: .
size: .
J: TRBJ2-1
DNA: TGTGCCAGCAGCTTAGCCCTACTTAGCGTTAAGAACGACAATGAGCAGTTCTTC
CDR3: CASSLALLSVKNDNEQFF

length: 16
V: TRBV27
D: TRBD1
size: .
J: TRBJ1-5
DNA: TGTGCCAGCAGGACAACAACTCAGGGGGCACGGCAGCCCCAGCATTTT
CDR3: CASRTTTQGARQPQHF

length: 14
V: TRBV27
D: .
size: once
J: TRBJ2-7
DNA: TGTGCCAGCAGTTTGGACACCACTTCCTACGAGCAGTACTTC
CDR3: CASSLDTTSYEQYF

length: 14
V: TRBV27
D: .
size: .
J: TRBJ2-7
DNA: TGTGCCAGCAGTTTGGCGGGGAGCTGGTACGAGCAGTACTTC
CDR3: CASSLAGSWYEQYF

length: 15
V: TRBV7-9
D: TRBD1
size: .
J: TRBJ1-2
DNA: TGTGCCAGCAGCTTAGCGGGACAGGGAGGATCTGGCTACACCTTC
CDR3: CASSLAGQGGSGYTF

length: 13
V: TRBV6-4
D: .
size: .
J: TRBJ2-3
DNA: TGTGCCAGCAGTGACAGGGGGACAGATACGCAGTATTTT
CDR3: CASSDRGTDTQYF

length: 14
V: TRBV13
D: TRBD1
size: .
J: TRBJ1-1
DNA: TGTGCCAGCAGCCCCCCGTCAGGGGGCGGGAGAGCTTTCTTT
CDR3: CASSPPSGGGRAFF

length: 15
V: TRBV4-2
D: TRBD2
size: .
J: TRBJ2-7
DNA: TGTGCCAGCAGCCAAGGCGGGAGGTTGCGCTACGAGCAGTACTTC
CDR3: CASSQGGRLRYEQYF

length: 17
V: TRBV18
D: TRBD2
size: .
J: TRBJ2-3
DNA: TGTGCCAGCTCACGGACTAGCGGGAGTGGGGACACAGATACGCAGTATTTT
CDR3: CASSRTSGSGDTDTQYF

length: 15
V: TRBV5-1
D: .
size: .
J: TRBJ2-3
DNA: TGCGCCAGCAGCTTGGCCGAGGGTCGCACAGATACGCAGTATTTT
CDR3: CASSLAEGRTDTQYF

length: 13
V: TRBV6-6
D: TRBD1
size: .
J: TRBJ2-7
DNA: TGTGCCAGCAGTGGACAGGGGGTCCACGAGCAGTACTTC
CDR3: CASSGQGVHEQYF

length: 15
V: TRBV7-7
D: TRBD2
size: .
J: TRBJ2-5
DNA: TGTGCTAGCACCCCGGGGGTAGCGGGGAAAGAGACCCAGTACTTC
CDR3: CASTPGVAGKETQYF

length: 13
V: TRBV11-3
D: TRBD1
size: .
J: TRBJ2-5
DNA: TGTGCCAGCAGCCAAGGGACAGACGAGACCCAGTACTTC
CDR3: CASSQGTDETQYF

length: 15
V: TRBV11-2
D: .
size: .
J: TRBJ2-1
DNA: TGTGCCAGCAGCTTACTGCAGGGTCCCCAAGATGAGCAGTTCTTC
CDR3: CASSLLQGPQDEQFF

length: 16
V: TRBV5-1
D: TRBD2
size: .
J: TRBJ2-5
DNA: TGCGCCAGCAGCCGGAAACAAAGCGGGGATCTCCGTCGAACCTACTTC
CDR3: CASSRKQSGDLRRTYF

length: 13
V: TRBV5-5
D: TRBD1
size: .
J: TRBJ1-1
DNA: TGTGCCAGCAGCGTGGACAGGGATCCTGAAGCTTTCTTT
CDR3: CASSVDRDPEAFF

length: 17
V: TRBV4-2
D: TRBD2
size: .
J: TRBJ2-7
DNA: TGTGCCAGCAGCCCCCTCATTATAGGGCGGGAGGTCTACGAGCAGTACTTC
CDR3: CASSPLIIGREVYEQYF

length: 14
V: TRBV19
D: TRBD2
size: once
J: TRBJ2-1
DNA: TGTGCCAGTAGTATCGGGGGGGATTACAATGAGCAGTTCTTC
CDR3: CASSIGGDYNEQFF

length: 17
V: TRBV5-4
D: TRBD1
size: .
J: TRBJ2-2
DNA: TGTGCCAGCAGCCAAAATCCAGACAGGGCCTACACCGGGGAGCTGTTTTTT
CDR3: CASSQNPDRAYTGELFF

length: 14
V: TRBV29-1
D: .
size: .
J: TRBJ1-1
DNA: TGCAGCGTTGAAGTTGTAGGGGTCGACACTGAAGCTTTCTTT
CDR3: CSVEVVGVDTEAFF

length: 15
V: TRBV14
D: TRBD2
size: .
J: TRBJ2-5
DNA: TGTGCCAGCAGCCAATCGCGGGAGGAGTCAGAGACCCAGTACTTC
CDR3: CASSQSREESETQYF

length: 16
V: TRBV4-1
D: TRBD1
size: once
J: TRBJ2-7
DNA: TGCGCCAGCAGCCAAGCCGGGACAGGGGGCTCCTACGAGCAGTACTTC
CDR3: CASSQAGTGGSYEQYF

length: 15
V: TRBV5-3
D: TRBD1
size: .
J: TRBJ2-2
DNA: TGTGCCAGAAGCCTGGGACAGCCTAACACCGGGGAGCTGTTTTTT
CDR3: CARSLGQPNTGELFF

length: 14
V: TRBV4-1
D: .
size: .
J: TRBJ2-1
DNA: TGCGCCAGCAGCCTGGTGGGAGAGGGCAATGAGCAGTTCTTC
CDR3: CASSLVGEGNEQFF

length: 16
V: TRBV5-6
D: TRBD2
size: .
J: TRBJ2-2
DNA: TGTGCCAGCAGCTGGGGACTAGCGGGGTACACCGGGGAGCTGTTTTTT
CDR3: CASSWGLAGYTGELFF

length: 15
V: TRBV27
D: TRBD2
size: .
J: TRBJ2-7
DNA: TGTGCCAGCGGACTAGCGGGGCCTTCCTCCTACGAGCAGTACTTC
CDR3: CASGLAGPSSYEQYF

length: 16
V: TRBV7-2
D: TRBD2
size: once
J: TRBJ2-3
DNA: TGTGCCAGCAGCTGGCTTAGCGGGAGTAGTACAGATACGCAGTATTTT
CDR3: CASSWLSGSSTDTQYF